This TCR beta chain emerged from a study of blood T cell repertoires in COVID-19. The wider study: Material from acute and convalescent COVID-19 was sourced from the United States, Italy and Spain. PBMCs, B-cell-depleted T cells, or T cells provided the cDNA or gDNA that made up the material.

V lost 1 base to trimming and J lost 0 bases, with 8 bases between them. CDR1 is MNHEY, CDR2 SVGEGT, per germline. The CDR3 contains 15 residues. Original methodology: Estimates of nucleated cell counts were drawn from the amplification of reference gene primers. Method: immunoSEQ multiplex PCR; TCRdb's copy keeps in-frame clones and lacks some. V, J and clone size reflect that table, while D and trimming were determined from the DNA. The data contain around 230,000 clones, around 87% of them seen just once; the ten biggest clones take up 6% to 9%. Sequencing used peripheral blood. This receptor was taken from a man aged 55-75 years who had recovered from COVID-19. The V and J genes are TRBV6-2 or TRBV6-3 and TRBJ2-3, with unresolved D. DNA for the CDR3: TGTGCCAGCAGTTACTGGCAGGTGAGCACAGATACGCAGTATTTT. It translates to CASSYWQVSTDTQYF.